What follows describes a single TCR beta chain. The antigen remains undetermined. In the study's own analysis: For the immunoSEQ data, sequences were junction-only without quality scores, so filtering differed. The table came from immunoSEQ multiplex PCR; TCRdb's copy has only in-frame clones and leaves some out. Clone size and the V and J calls come from that table; the DNA yielded D and trimming. The table records more than 2 million clones, 85% to 95% of them present only once. This record belongs to a study of shared clonotypes between healthy human individuals. V dropped 5 bases and J dropped 6 bases, with 23 bases sitting between them. The CDR3 contains 16 residues. Germline CDR1 and CDR2: SEHNR and FQNEAQ (reference sequence). Findings and caveats of the study: Unshared clonotypes carried lower generation probabilities than those common to all four donors. Clonotype sharing levels among donors were expected to vary with sequencing depth. Limited genetic and exposure-history diversity came from having few donors.

V and J are TRBV7-9 and TRBJ2-7; no firm D call. This clonotype was sampled from a young man in good health. Sequenced: naive CD4+ T cells sorted from blood. Subset defined: CD45RA+ positively selected. CDR3 bases: TGTGCCAGCAGCCAAAAGGGTGGAAGAAGGGATCTCGAGCAGTACTTC. Translated, it gives CASSQKGGRRDLEQYF.